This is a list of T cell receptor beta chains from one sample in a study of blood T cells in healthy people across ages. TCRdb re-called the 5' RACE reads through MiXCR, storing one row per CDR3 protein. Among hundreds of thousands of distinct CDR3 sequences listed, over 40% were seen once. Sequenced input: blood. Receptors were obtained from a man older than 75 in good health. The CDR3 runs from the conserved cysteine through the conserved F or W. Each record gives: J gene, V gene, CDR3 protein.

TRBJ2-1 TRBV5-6 CASSLAGDAHNEQFF
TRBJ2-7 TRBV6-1 CASSEWNRLTYEQYF
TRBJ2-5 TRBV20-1 CSATLGDTLWAQYF
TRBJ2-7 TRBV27 CASSLFSPRTPPYEQYF
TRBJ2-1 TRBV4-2 CASSQETSGQETQFF
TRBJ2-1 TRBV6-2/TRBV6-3 CASSYGWANEQFF
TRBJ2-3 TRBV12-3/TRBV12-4 CASSLEGGEGYTQYF
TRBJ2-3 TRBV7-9 CASSLTGGAQYF
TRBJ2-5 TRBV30 CAWRNTGQGTQYF
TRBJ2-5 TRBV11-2 CASSLAMGQTQYF
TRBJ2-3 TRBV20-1 CSAPRSTDTQYF
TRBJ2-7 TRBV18 CASSPRSSGYEQYF
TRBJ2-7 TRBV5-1 CASSLVTGQLIYEQYF
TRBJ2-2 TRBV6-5 CASSYSRAGELFF
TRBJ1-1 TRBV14 CASSQPTMNTEAFF
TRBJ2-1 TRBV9 CASSSSTGRTPNNEQFF
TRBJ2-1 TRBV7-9 CASSRIAGQGSWNEQFF
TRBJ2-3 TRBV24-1 CATGRGGADTQYF
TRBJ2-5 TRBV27 CASSGPGRLRGKQYF
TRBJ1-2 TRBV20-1 CSATPQSYGYTF
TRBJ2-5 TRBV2 CASSESGGAGETQYF
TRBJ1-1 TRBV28 CASWTSNTEAFF
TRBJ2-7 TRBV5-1 CASSTTGGNYEQYF
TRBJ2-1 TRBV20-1 CSATHRGGLSSYNEQFF
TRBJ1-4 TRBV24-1 CATSDLTSGQLFF
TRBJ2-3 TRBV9 CASSVYGGRSTDTQYF
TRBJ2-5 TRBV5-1 CASSTSGRTLQETQYF
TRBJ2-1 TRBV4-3 CASSLVTSGSSQFF
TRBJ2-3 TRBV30 CAWSGSGGGGDTQYF
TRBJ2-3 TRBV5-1 CASSRGNRGTDTQYF
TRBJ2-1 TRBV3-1 CASSRLTSGGADEQFF
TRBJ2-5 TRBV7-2 CASSSTSGGAETQYF
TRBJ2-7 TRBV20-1 CGLGGEAYEQYF
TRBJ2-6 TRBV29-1 CSVAISGANVLTF
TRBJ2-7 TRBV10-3 CASGGPAGGYSYEQYF
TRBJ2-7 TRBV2 CASSDGTITTYEQYF
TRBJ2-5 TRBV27 CASSSTSAGEQYF
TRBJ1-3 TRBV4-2 CASGVIGAGNTIYF
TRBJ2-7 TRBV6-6 CASSYEAMRYEQYF
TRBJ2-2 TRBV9 CASSSDRTEDTGELFF
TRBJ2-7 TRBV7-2 CASSPPSRVEQYF
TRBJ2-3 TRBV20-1 CSARVRGAGGPKSTDTQYF
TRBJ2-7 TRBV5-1 CASSASGTAYEQYF
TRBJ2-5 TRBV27 CASSTVAGGLKETQYF
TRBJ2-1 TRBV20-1 CSARDSGSLFNNEQFF
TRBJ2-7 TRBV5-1 CASSLGRTSGVYEQYF
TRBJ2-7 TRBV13 CASSLGGGYSSYEQYF
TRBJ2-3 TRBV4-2 CASSQVDSGSTDTQYF
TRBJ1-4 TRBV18 CAGSPTGQGRQKLFF
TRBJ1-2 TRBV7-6 CASSPAGQGFGGYTF
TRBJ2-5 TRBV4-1 CASSPGLAGVQETQYF
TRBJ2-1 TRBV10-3 CAISSTGERGEQFF
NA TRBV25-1 CARSAGEVYEQYF
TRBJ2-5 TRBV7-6 CASSSSGRASNEQYF
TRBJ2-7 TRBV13 CASSPGLAGGSSYEQYF
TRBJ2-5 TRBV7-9 CASSYTSGSGETQYF
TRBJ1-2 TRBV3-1 CASSPSTRSYGYTF
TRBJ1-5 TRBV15 CATSVGTGGQPQHF